The clone carrying this T cell receptor (beta chain) was picked up a small number of times. J gave up 6 bases and V 9 bases, and 10 bases lay outside the gene matches. The V gene's germline CDR1 is MNHEY and CDR2 SVGAGI. The CDR3 totals 14 residues. The sample belongs to a study of blood T cell repertoires in COVID-19. The table came from immunoSEQ multiplex PCR; TCRdb's copy has only in-frame clones and leaves some out. Of around 130,000 clones detected, 85% appear once; the ten largest clones hold 3% to 4%. Sample: peripheral blood. V usage is TRBV6-5 and J usage is TRBJ2-1, with 8 bases lining up with TRBD1. This sequence originates from a man aged 60-69 years with acute or convalescent COVID-19. The CDR3 DNA reads TGTGCCAGTGCCTGGACAGGGATACTCAATGAGCAGTTCTTC. Its translation: CASAWTGILNEQFF.